These T cell receptor beta chains were read from a single sample in a study of CD8 T cells in Susac syndrome. TCRdb ran MiXCR on the immunoSEQ multiplex PCR reads and lists one entry per CDR3 protein. The repertoire holds around 280,000 distinct CDR3 sequences, with 92% as singletons. Sequencing was done on a sample of CD4+ T cells from PBMCs. Receptors originate from a human donor with multiple sclerosis. Each CDR3 is given with its conserved first and last residue. A D gene is named only where the DNA matches it firmly. A clone size is listed for some rows: how often the clone was seen (once, few, many), or a class if it is expanded.

v_call	j_call	d_call	clone_size	cdr3_aa	cdr3_nt
TRBV25-1	TRBJ1-5	NA	NA	CASSAYNQPQHF	TGTGCCAGCAGTGCCTATAATCAGCCCCAGCATTTT
TRBV19	TRBJ2-3	NA	NA	CASSPLGRGHTDTQYF	TGTGCCAGTAGTCCCCTCGGGCGGGGCCACACAGATACGCAGTATTTT
TRBV4-2	TRBJ2-1	TRBD2	NA	CASSPGTSGMYEQFF	TGTGCCAGCAGCCCTGGGACTAGCGGGATGTATGAGCAGTTCTTC
TRBV5-1	TRBJ2-5	TRBD2	NA	CASSLPGLAGLKETQYF	TGCGCCAGCAGCTTGCCCGGACTAGCGGGGCTTAAAGAGACCCAGTACTTC
TRBV20-1	TRBJ1-5	TRBD1	NA	CSARTQGGYQPQHF	TGCAGTGCTAGAACCCAGGGGGGTTATCAGCCCCAGCATTTT
TRBV7-2	TRBJ2-4	NA	NA	CASSQSGTGGKNIQYF	TGTGCCAGCAGCCAATCCGGGACCGGAGGCAAAAACATTCAGTACTTC
TRBV12-3/TRBV12-4	TRBJ1-1	NA	NA	CASSPRQEAFF	TGTGCCAGCAGCCCCAGACAGGAAGCTTTCTTT
TRBV29-1	TRBJ2-4	TRBD2	NA	CSVGEGTNIQYF	TGCAGCGTGGGGGAGGGTACAAACATTCAGTACTTC
TRBV4-1	TRBJ1-2	NA	NA	CASSQDLGGGIYGYTF	TGCGCCAGCAGCCAAGACCTCGGTGGGGGGATCTATGGCTACACCTTC
TRBV20-1	TRBJ2-7	NA	once	CSVSIGGYEQYF	TGCAGTGTTTCGATAGGGGGCTACGAGCAGTACTTC
TRBV25-1	TRBJ2-3	NA	NA	CASSEQTTTDTQYF	TGTGCCAGCAGCGAACAGACTACCACAGATACGCAGTATTTT
TRBV15	TRBJ1-2	TRBD1	NA	CATSSRRDRGYTF	TGTGCCACCAGCAGCCGCCGGGACAGGGGGTACACCTTC
TRBV7-2	TRBJ2-7	TRBD1	NA	CASRRGGTGKWYEQYF	TGTGCCAGCAGGCGTGGGGGGACAGGGAAGTGGTACGAGCAGTACTTC
TRBV6-2/TRBV6-3	TRBJ2-5	NA	NA	CASSPLSETQYF	TGTGCCAGCAGTCCCCTTAGTGAGACCCAGTACTTC
TRBV29-1	TRBJ1-4	NA	NA	CSVWVGSNEKLFF	TGCAGCGTGTGGGTGGGCTCTAATGAAAAACTGTTTTTT
TRBV5-4	TRBJ1-2	TRBD1	NA	CASSSPKTGAKSNYGYTF	TGTGCCAGCAGCTCCCCAAAGACAGGGGCGAAATCTAACTATGGCTACACCTTC
TRBV5-4	TRBJ2-1	NA	NA	CATVLGDSSYNEQFF	TGTGCCACCGTGCTGGGGGATAGCTCCTACAATGAGCAGTTCTTC
TRBV5-1	TRBJ2-7	NA	NA	CASSLQSRYEQYF	TGCGCCAGCAGCTTGCAGTCCCGCTACGAGCAGTACTTC
TRBV12-3/TRBV12-4	TRBJ1-1	NA	NA	CASSLKENTEAFF	TGTGCCAGCAGCCTTAAGGAAAACACTGAAGCTTTCTTT
TRBV5-4	TRBJ2-2	TRBD2	NA	CASSLLGRAGGELFF	TGTGCCAGCAGTCTTCTGGGGAGGGCCGGCGGGGAGCTGTTTTTT
TRBV11-3	TRBJ1-1	NA	NA	CASGRLGGRDTEAFF	TGTGCCAGCGGCCGACTAGGGGGGCGAGACACTGAAGCTTTCTTT
TRBV30	TRBJ1-2	NA	NA	CAWSTGNYGYTF	TGTGCCTGGAGTACAGGAAACTATGGCTACACCTTC
TRBV19	TRBJ1-2	NA	NA	CASSFQDYGYTF	TGTGCCAGTAGCTTTCAGGACTATGGCTACACCTTC
TRBV18	TRBJ2-1	TRBD1	NA	CASSPGQGLEAEQFF	TGTGCCAGCTCACCGGGACAGGGCCTTGAGGCTGAGCAGTTCTTC
TRBV10-3	TRBJ2-7	TRBD2	NA	CAISPGLAGYDEQYF	TGTGCCATCAGCCCCGGACTAGCGGGGTATGACGAGCAGTACTTC
TRBV10-3	TRBJ2-7	TRBD1	NA	CAISPGQGVYEQYF	TGTGCCATCAGTCCGGGACAGGGGGTCTACGAGCAGTACTTC
TRBV18	TRBJ1-1	NA	NA	CASSPNPRVNTEAFF	TGTGCCAGCTCACCTAATCCCAGGGTGAACACTGAAGCTTTCTTT
TRBV5-1	TRBJ2-1	NA	NA	CASSLSVGAYNEQFF	TGCGCCAGCAGCTTGTCGGTGGGGGCCTACAATGAGCAGTTCTTC
TRBV18	TRBJ2-3	TRBD2	few	CASSLGLAGDTDTQYF	TGTGCCAGCTCACTAGGACTAGCGGGGGACACAGATACGCAGTATTTT
TRBV19	TRBJ1-1	NA	NA	CASSIAQGFLLGTEAFF	TGTGCCAGTAGTATAGCTCAGGGGTTCCTCTTAGGCACTGAAGCTTTCTTT
TRBV6-2/TRBV6-3	TRBJ1-6	TRBD1	NA	CASSYGTENSPLHF	TGTGCCAGCAGTTACGGGACAGAAAATTCACCCCTCCACTTT
TRBV7-8	TRBJ2-4	TRBD2	NA	CASSLGVAGGNKNIQYF	TGTGCCAGCAGCTTAGGTGTAGCGGGGGGGAATAAAAACATTCAGTACTTC
TRBV21-1	TRBJ2-1	NA	NA	CASSSRDEQFF	TGTGCCAGCAGCAGCCGAGACGAGCAGTTCTTC
TRBV4-2	TRBJ2-3	NA	NA	CASSQDQEPGSGGTQYF	TGTGCCAGCAGCCAAGATCAGGAGCCGGGGTCGGGCGGTACGCAGTATTTT
TRBV12-5	TRBJ1-1	NA	once	CASGPGGEAFF	TGTGCTAGTGGTCCTGGTGGTGAAGCTTTCTTT
TRBV30	TRBJ2-2	NA	NA	CAWNRGGSTGELFF	TGTGCCTGGAATCGGGGAGGTAGCACCGGGGAGCTGTTTTTT
TRBV5-1	TRBJ2-5	NA	NA	CASSMGAYQETQYF	TGCGCCAGCAGCATGGGGGCCTACCAAGAGACCCAGTACTTC
TRBV20-1	TRBJ2-5	NA	NA	CSASQQAGRQETQYF	TGCAGTGCCAGCCAACAGGCAGGCCGGCAAGAGACCCAGTACTTC
TRBV29-1	TRBJ1-4	NA	NA	CSAAGFTNEKLFF	TGCAGCGCCGCAGGGTTTACTAATGAAAAACTGTTTTTT
TRBV5-6	TRBJ1-5	NA	NA	CASSLSGLQGRSGRSNQPQHF	TGTGCCAGCAGCTTATCGGGTCTGCAGGGTCGATCCGGGAGGTCCAATCAGCCCCAGCATTTT
TRBV2	TRBJ2-2	NA	NA	CASSLGWGAGELFF	TGTGCCAGCAGCCTAGGTTGGGGCGCCGGGGAGCTGTTTTTT
TRBV12-5	TRBJ2-1	NA	NA	CASGLVNEQFF	TGTGCTAGTGGTTTGGTCAATGAGCAGTTCTTC
TRBV12-3/TRBV12-4	TRBJ2-1	NA	NA	CASSLLVNEQFF	TGTGCCAGCAGTTTGCTCGTGAATGAGCAGTTCTTC